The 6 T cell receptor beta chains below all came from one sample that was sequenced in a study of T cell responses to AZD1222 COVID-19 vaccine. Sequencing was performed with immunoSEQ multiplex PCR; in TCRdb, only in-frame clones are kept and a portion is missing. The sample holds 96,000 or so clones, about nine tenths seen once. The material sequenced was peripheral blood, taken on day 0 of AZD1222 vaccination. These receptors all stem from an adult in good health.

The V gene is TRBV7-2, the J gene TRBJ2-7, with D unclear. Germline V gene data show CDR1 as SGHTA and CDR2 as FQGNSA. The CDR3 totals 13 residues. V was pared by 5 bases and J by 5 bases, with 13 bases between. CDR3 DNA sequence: TGTGCCAGCAGCCAAGGCGGTTTCGACGAGCAGTACTTC. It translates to CASSQGGFDEQYF.

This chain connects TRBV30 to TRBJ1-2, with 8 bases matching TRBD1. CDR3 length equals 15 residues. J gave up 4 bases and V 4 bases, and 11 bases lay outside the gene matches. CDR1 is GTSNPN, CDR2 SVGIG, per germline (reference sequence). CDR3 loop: CAWNSLGTGGYGYTF. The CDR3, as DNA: TGTGCCTGGAACTCCCTTGGGACAGGAGGCTATGGCTACACCTTC.

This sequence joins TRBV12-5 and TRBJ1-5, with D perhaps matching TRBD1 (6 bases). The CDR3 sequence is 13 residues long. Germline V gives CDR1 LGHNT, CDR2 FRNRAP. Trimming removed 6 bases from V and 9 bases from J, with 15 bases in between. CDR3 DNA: TGTGCTAGTGGACGACAGGCCCCGTGGCCCCAGCATTTT. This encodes CASGRQAPWPQHF.

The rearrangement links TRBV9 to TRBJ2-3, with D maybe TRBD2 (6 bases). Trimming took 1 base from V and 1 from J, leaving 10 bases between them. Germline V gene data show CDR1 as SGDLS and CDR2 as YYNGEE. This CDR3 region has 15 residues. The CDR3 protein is CASSVSPSGTDTQYF. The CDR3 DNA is TGTGCCAGCAGCGTATCCCCTAGCGGCACAGATACGCAGTATTTT.

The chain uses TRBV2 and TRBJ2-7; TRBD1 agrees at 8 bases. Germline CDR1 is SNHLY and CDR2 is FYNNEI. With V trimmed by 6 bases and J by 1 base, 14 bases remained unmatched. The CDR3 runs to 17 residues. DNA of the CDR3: TGTGCCAGCAGCGCTAGTATCACAGGGGGAAGGTCCTACGAGCAGTACTTC. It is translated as CASSASITGGRSYEQYF. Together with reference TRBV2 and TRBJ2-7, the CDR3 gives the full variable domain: EPEVTQTPSHQVTQMGQEVILRCVPISNHLYFYWYRQILGQKVEFLVSFYNNEISEKSEIFDDQFSVERPDGSNFTLKIRSTKLEDSAMYFCASSASITGGRSYEQYFGPGTRLTVT.

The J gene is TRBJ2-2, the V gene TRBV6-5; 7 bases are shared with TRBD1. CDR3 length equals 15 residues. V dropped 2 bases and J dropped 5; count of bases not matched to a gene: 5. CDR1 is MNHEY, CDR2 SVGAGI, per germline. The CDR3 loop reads CASSYGGQVTGELFF. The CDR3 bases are TGTGCCAGCAGTTACGGCGGACAGGTTACCGGGGAGCTGTTTTTT.